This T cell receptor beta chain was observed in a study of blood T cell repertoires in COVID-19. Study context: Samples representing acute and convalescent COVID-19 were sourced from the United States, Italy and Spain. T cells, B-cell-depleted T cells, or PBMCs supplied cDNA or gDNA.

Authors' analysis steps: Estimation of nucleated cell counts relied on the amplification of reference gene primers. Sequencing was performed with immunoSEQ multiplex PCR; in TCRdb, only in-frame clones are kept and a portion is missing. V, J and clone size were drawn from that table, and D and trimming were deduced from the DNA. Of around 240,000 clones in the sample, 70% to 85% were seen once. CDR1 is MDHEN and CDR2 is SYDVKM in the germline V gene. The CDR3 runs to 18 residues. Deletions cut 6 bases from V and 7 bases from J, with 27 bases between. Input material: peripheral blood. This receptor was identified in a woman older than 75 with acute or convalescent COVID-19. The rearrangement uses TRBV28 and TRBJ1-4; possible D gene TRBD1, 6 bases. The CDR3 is CASRTFPDPQGEGEKLFF. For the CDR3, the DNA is TGTGCCAGCAGAACTTTCCCAGATCCACAGGGTGAGGGTGAAAAACTGTTTTTT.